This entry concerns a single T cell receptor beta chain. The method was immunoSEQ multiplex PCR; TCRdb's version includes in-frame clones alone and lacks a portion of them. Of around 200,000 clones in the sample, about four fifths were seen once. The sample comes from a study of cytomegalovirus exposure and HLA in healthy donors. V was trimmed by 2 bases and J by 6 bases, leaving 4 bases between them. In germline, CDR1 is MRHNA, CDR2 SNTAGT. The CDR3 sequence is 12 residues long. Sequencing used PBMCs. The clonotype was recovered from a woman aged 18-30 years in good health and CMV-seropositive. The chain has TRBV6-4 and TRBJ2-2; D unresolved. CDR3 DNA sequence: TGTGCCAGCAGTGACCTGTCCGGGGAGCTGTTTTTT. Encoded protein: CASSDLSGELFF.